The 4 T cell receptor beta chains presented below share a single source sample, sequenced in a study of blood T cell repertoires in COVID-19. Data came from immunoSEQ multiplex PCR; TCRdb stores just in-frame clones and leaves some out. This sample yields 430,000 or so clones, of which roughly 90% are seen a single time; around 1.9% belongs to the top ten. Sequencing was carried out using PBMCs or T cells enriched from blood (not recorded which). The receptors stem from a woman aged 40 to 55 who had recovered from COVID-19.

The chain employs TRBV24-1 and TRBJ2-1; TRBD1 agrees at 9 bases. Germline V gene data show CDR1 as KGHDR and CDR2 as SFDVKD. CDR3 length: 15 amino acids. V trimming: 3 bases; J trimming: 5 bases; junction bases outside the gene matches: 4. CDR3 amino acids: CATSDPGQGHNEQFF. As DNA, the CDR3 is TGTGCCACCAGTGATCCGGGACAGGGCCACAATGAGCAGTTCTTC.

The rearrangement links TRBV27 to TRBJ1-2, with D possibly TRBD1 on 5 matching bases. Trimming left V 3 bases short and J 6 bases short, with 14 bases between. This CDR3 region has 14 residues. CDR1 and CDR2 (germline): MNHEY, SMNVEV (reference sequence). The CDR3 DNA is TGTGCCAGCAGTTTGAGGAGCGGGGGGGATGGCTACACCTTC. Residues: CASSLRSGGDGYTF.

The chain joins TRBV7-6 to TRBJ2-3; TRBD2 agrees at 10 bases. J gave up 4 bases and V 5 bases, and 9 bases lay outside the gene matches. CDR3 length: 16 amino acids. Germline CDR1 SGHVS, CDR2 FNYEAQ. The CDR3 DNA reads TGTGCCAGCAGCGGGACCCTAGCGGGAGTGGCAGATACGCAGTATTTT. Protein: CASSGTLAGVADTQYF.

With regard to this clone: One junction end does not reproduce the germline sequence, and a read error may be involved. J is TRBJ2-1 and V is TRBV7-9; D call uncertain. The CDR3 runs to 15 residues. Germline V gives CDR1 SEHNR, CDR2 FQNEAQ (reference sequence). The CDR3 nucleotides are TGTGCCAGCAGCTTAGCTATTGGTACCTACGATGAGCAGTTCTTC. Protein: CASSLAIGTYDEQFF.